Sequencing of this T cell receptor (beta chain) was carried out in a study of neurological immune-mediated disorders. Study-wide points: Patients with HTLV-1-associated myelopathy showed the most TCR clonal expansion. Those with multiple sclerosis showed the least, falling below healthy controls.

By 5'RACE with 10-nucleotide random UMIs, the cDNA was made. From the 5' RACE reads, TCRdb called clonotypes with MiXCR, one entry per CDR3 protein. Of more than 20,000 distinct CDR3 sequences detected, 13% appear once; the ten largest clones hold roughly 17%. This clonotype was observed at least ten times. Its antigen is not known. Germline V gives CDR1 SGHRS, CDR2 YFSETQ. The CDR3 is 16 amino acids. The ends lost 3 bases at V and 7 bases at J; junction bases unmatched: 5. Unsorted libraries were prepared from 2 million PBMCs that had been stored at -80 C. The chain is built from TRBV5-1 and TRBJ2-1; 15 positions match TRBD2. This TCR came from a woman aged 40 to 49 with HTLV-1-associated myelopathy (HAM/TSP). The sequencing sample was made of PBMCs. CDR3 amino acids: CASSWPGLAGGNEQFF. The CDR3 DNA reads as TGCGCCAGCAGCTGGCCGGGACTAGCGGGGGGTAATGAGCAGTTCTTC.